These 13 T cell receptor beta chains share one sample of origin, sequenced in a study of graft-versus-host responses after intestinal transplantation. Antigens of these TCRs are unknown. Only in-frame clones appear in the TCRdb table, and some are missing; sequencing was by immunoSEQ multiplex PCR. The repertoire holds about 70,000 clones, with 90% as singletons. Specimen: unstimulated CD8+ T cells sorted from spleen or lymph node cells, collected before intestinal transplant. Source of these receptors: a human donor who received an intestinal transplant.

This clone showed up just once. The chain recombines TRBV13 with TRBJ2-2; 7 nucleotides line up with TRBD1. Unmatched junction bases numbered 3, after V lost 7 bases and J lost 1 base. Germline CDR1 and CDR2: PRHDT and FYEKMQ (reference sequence). CDR3 length: 14 residues. DNA for the CDR3: TGTGCCAGCACCAACAGGGGGAACACCGGGGAGCTGTTTTTT. Encoded protein: CASTNRGNTGELFF.

Worth noting for this clone: The junction departs from germline at one end; a sequencing error may be responsible. The CDR3, as DNA: TGTGCCAGCAGCGTGGGCGCGGAGCGGGGGGGAAGGAATGAGCAGCTCTTC. Translating gives CASSVGAERGGRNEQLF. The rearrangement uses TRBV9 and TRBJ2-1, with TRBD2 matching 10 bases. Germline V gene lookup returns CDR1 SGDLS and CDR2 YYNGEE. The CDR3 totals 17 residues.

The V and J genes are TRBV7-6 and TRBJ1-1, with TRBD1 as a possible D gene (6 bases). V lost 5 bases to trimming and J lost 4 bases, with 14 bases between them. Germline V gene sequence: CDR1 SGHVS, CDR2 FNYEAQ. The CDR3 sequence is 14 residues long. This CDR3 reads CASSLQGESTEAFF. The CDR3 DNA reads as TGTGCCAGCAGCCTACAGGGAGAGAGCACTGAAGCTTTCTTT.

The DNA of the CDR3 is TGCAGCGTTGGGACTAGCGGGGGCTACGAGCAGTACTTC. Translating it yields CSVGTSGGYEQYF. The rearrangement joins TRBV29-1 to TRBJ2-7; 13 nucleotides match TRBD2. Trimming removed 4 bases from V and 3 bases from J; junction bases left unmatched: 0. CDR1 and CDR2 from the germline V gene are SQVTM and ANQGSEA. The length of the CDR3 is 13 residues.

The chain links TRBV27 to TRBJ2-1, with TRBD1 as a possible D gene (5 bases). Germline V gene lookup returns CDR1 MNHEY and CDR2 SMNVEV (reference sequence). Between the trimmed V and J ends, which lost 3 bases and 7 bases, there was a span of 16 bases. This CDR3 has 15 residues. The CDR3 is CASSLGQVILNEQFF. The CDR3 DNA follows: TGTGCCAGCAGTTTGGGGCAGGTTATTTTGAATGAGCAGTTCTTC.

This clone has just one count. V is TRBV9 and J is TRBJ2-7; TRBD2 matches 11 bases. CDR3 length equals 15 residues. V shed 4 bases, J shed 4 bases, and the junction held 7 bases outside the gene matches. CDR1 is SGDLS, CDR2 YYNGEE, per germline. The CDR3 is CASSPTSGGPYEQYF. Written as DNA, the CDR3 is TGTGCCAGCAGCCCTACTAGCGGGGGCCCGTACGAGCAGTACTTC.

The J gene is TRBJ2-2, the V gene TRBV14, with D tentatively TRBD2 (5 bases). The V and J ends lost 3 bases and 10 bases respectively, with 9 bases between them. Germline V gene lookup returns CDR1 SGHDN and CDR2 FVKESK. The CDR3 has 12 residues. CDR3 sequence reads: CASSQDSVELFF. DNA for the CDR3: TGTGCCAGCAGCCAGGACTCGGTGGAGCTGTTTTTT.

The genes are TRBV7-2 and TRBJ1-5; possibly TRBD1 for D (6 bases). The V end was cut by 0 bases, the J end by 12 bases, with 15 bases between. Germline loops: CDR1 SGHTA, CDR2 FQGNSA. The CDR3 spans 14 residues. CDR3 residues: CASSLALLAGDQHF. Written as DNA, the CDR3 is TGTGCCAGCAGCTTAGCGCTTCTCGCAGGGGACCAGCATTTT.

This clone was recorded only once. The chain recombines TRBV9 with TRBJ2-5; the match to TRBD2 covers 8 bases. Germline CDR1 reads SGDLS; CDR2 reads YYNGEE. V shed 4 bases and J 5 bases; nucleotides not matched to a gene: 10. This CDR3 is built from 15 residues. The chain's CDR3 is CASSSGAREGETQYF. DNA for the CDR3: TGTGCCAGCAGCAGCGGGGCACGGGAGGGGGAGACCCAGTACTTC.

The chain is built from TRBV11-2 and TRBJ2-7, with no clear D. V was clipped by 5 bases and J by 0 bases, with 8 bases between them. Germline lookup yields CDR1 SGHAT and CDR2 FQNNGV. This CDR3 has 13 residues. Here the CDR3 reads CASSRASSYEQYF. CDR3 sequence (DNA): TGTGCCAGCAGCCGAGCAAGCTCCTACGAGCAGTACTTC.

This chain links TRBV7-6 with TRBJ1-1; D not certain. The CDR3 covers 14 residues. CDR1 is SGHVS and CDR2 is FNYEAQ in the germline V gene. The ends were cut back, 5 bases at V and 1 base at J, with 11 bases in the middle. The CDR3 region is CASSRGTENTEAFF. As DNA, the CDR3 is TGTGCCAGCAGCCGAGGCACCGAGAACACTGAAGCTTTCTTT.

The chain combines TRBV13 with TRBJ2-7, with TRBD1 matching over 7 bases. Germline V gene sequence: CDR1 PRHDT, CDR2 FYEKMQ (reference sequence). The V gene end was trimmed by 3 bases and the J gene end by 6 bases; junction bases not matched to a gene: 17. The CDR3 covers 17 residues. CDR3 sequence: CASSFGRGIGTDGEQYF. The CDR3 DNA sequence: TGTGCCAGCAGCTTCGGAAGGGGGATCGGGACAGATGGCGAGCAGTACTTC.

The chain combines TRBV15 with TRBJ2-7; 7 bases are shared with TRBD1. Unmatched junction bases numbered 10, after V lost 5 bases and J lost 3 bases. CDR1 LNHNV and CDR2 YYDKDF come from the germline V gene (reference sequence). The CDR3 totals 15 residues. Written as DNA, the CDR3 is TGTGCCACCAGCGGGGCCAGGGGGTCAAGCTACGAGCAGTACTTC. Protein: CATSGARGSSYEQYF. The full variable domain, in which reference TRBV15 and TRBJ2-7 provide the parts outside the CDR3, is DAMVIQNPRYQVTQFGKPVTLSCSQTLNHNVMYWYQQKSSQAPKLLFHYYDKDFNNEADTPDNFQSRRPNTSFCFLDIRSPGLGDTAMYLCATSGARGSSYEQYFGPGTRLTVT.